This record looks at one T cell receptor beta chain sequence and its context. The antigen remains unidentified. This sample was taken from a study of metastatic and nonmetastatic thyroid tumors. Overall study: Peripheral blood and tumor or nodule samples from malignant and benign thyroid patients were compared. Whole-study results and caveats: Significantly greater TCR beta diversity was reportedly found in malignant thyroid tumors than in benign nodules (in blood and tumor).

MiXCR was used by TCRdb to re-call the PCR reads. The sample yields some 7,400 clones, around 30% seen once. Each patient went into thyroid surgery without having received any treatment. The CDR3 covers 13 residues. Germline assignment: CDR1 SGHNT and CDR2 YENEEA. With 5 bases removed from V and 6 bases from J, the gap between germline ends came to 10 bases. The chain is built from TRBV11-3 and TRBJ2-2; a weak D match, TRBD2 (5 bases). What was sequenced was adjacent normal tissue. The origin of this receptor is a male donor with papillary thyroid cancer or a benign thyroid nodule (not recorded which). Some clones in this sample may be carry-over from other donors' samples. CDR3 nucleotide sequence: TGTGCCAGCAGCGACTATAGCTCCGGGGAGCTGTTTTTT. Protein sequence: CASSDYSSGELFF.